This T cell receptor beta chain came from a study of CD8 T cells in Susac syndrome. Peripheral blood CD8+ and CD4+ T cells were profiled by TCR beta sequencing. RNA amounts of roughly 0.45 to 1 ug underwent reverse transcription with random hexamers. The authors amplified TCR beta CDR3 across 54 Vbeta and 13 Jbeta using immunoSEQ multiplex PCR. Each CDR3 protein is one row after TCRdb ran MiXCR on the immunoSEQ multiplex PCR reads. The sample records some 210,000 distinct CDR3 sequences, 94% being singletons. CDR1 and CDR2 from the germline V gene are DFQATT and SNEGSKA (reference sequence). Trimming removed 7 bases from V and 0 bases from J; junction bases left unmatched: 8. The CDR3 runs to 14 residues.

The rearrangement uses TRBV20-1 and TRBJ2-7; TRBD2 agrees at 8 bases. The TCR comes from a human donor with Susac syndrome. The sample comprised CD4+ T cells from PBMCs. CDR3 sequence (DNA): TGCAGTGTCCCTCAGCGGGGGCCCTCCTACGAGCAGTACTTC. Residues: CSVPQRGPSYEQYF.